The source of this TCR beta chain is a study of T-cell memory formation after mild COVID-19. From the 5' RACE reads, TCRdb called clonotypes with MiXCR, one entry per CDR3 protein. The repertoire holds 400,000 to 450,000 distinct CDR3 sequences, with approximately 18% as singletons. The CDR3 totals 16 residues. Germline lookup yields CDR1 LGHNA and CDR2 YNFKEQ. Trimming at V came to 2 bases and at J to 4 bases, leaving 7 bases not matched to a gene. This clonotype has a handful of counts. The receptor's source is a man in his late teens or twenties who had mild COVID-19 (a few samples of this study predate the infection). Cell type and time point are not known. The sequencing input was PBMCs or a T cell subset sorted from them (not recorded which). The rearrangement joins TRBV4-2 to TRBJ2-3; the match to TRBD2 covers 9 bases. In DNA, the CDR3 is TGTGCCAGCAGCCAAAGCGGGGGGAATGGTCCAGATACGCAGTATTTT. Encoded protein: CASSQSGGNGPDTQYF.